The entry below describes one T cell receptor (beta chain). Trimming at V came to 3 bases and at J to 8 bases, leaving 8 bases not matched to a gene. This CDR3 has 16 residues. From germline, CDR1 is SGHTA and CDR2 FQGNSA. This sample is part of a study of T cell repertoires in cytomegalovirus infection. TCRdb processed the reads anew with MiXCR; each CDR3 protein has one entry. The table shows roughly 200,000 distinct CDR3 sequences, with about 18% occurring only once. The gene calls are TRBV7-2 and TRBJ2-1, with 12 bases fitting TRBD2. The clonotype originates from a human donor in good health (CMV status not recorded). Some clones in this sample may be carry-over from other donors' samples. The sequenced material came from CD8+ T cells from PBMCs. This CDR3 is CASSLLASGGVDEQFF. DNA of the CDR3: TGTGCCAGCAGCTTGCTGGCTAGCGGGGGGGTGGATGAGCAGTTCTTC. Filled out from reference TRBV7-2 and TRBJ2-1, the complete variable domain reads GAGVSQSPSNKVTEKGKDVELRCDPISGHTALYWYRQSLGQGLEFLIYFQGNSAPDKSGLPSDRFSAERTGGSVSTLTIQRTQQEDSAVYLCASSLLASGGVDEQFFGPGTRLTVL.